These T cell receptor beta chains were read from a single sample in a study of blood T cell repertoires in COVID-19. Sequencing used immunoSEQ multiplex PCR; TCRdb keeps in-frame clones, though not all of them. The data hold roughly 190,000 clones, with around four fifths observed a single time. The sample comprised PBMCs or T cells enriched from blood (not recorded which). Receptors originate from a man in his forties or fifties who had recovered from COVID-19. CDR3s include the opening cysteine and the closing phenylalanine or tryptophan. D genes are given only for firm matches. Size is omitted from some rows. Given values are once, few, many or a class for expanded clones.

D gene: -
CDR3 length: 14
V gene: TRBV7-2
J gene: TRBJ1-1
clone size: -
CDR3 protein: CASSLGQMNTEAFF
CDR3 DNA: TGTGCCAGCAGCTTAGGACAGATGAACACTGAAGCTTTCTTT

D gene: -
CDR3 length: 12
V gene: TRBV2
J gene: TRBJ1-1
clone size: -
CDR3 protein: CASSESGESAFF
CDR3 DNA: TGTGCCAGCAGTGAAAGCGGGGAGTCAGCTTTCTTT

D gene: -
CDR3 length: 11
V gene: TRBV30
J gene: TRBJ2-7
clone size: -
CDR3 protein: CAWKALYEQYF
CDR3 DNA: TGTGCCTGGAAAGCCCTTTACGAGCAGTACTTC

D gene: -
CDR3 length: 15
V gene: TRBV28
J gene: TRBJ2-7
clone size: -
CDR3 protein: CASSFRGFLSYEQYF
CDR3 DNA: TGTGCCAGCAGTTTTAGGGGATTCCTCTCCTACGAGCAGTACTTC

D gene: TRBD2
CDR3 length: 15
V gene: TRBV28
J gene: TRBJ2-7
clone size: -
CDR3 protein: CASTMGLAGVYEQYF
CDR3 DNA: TGTGCCAGCACTATGGGACTAGCGGGAGTCTACGAGCAGTACTTC

D gene: -
CDR3 length: 15
V gene: TRBV5-4
J gene: TRBJ2-1
clone size: few
CDR3 protein: CASSLSGESYNEQFF
CDR3 DNA: TGTGCCAGCAGCTTATCGGGGGAATCCTACAATGAGCAGTTCTTC

D gene: TRBD2
CDR3 length: 15
V gene: TRBV5-1
J gene: TRBJ2-1
clone size: -
CDR3 protein: CASSPRTSGNNEQFF
CDR3 DNA: TGCGCCAGCAGCCCGCGGACTAGCGGGAACAATGAGCAGTTCTTC

D gene: -
CDR3 length: 14
V gene: TRBV19
J gene: TRBJ1-3
clone size: once
CDR3 protein: CASSFTGTGNTIYF
CDR3 DNA: TGTGCCAGTAGTTTCACAGGCACTGGAAACACCATATATTTT

D gene: TRBD1
CDR3 length: 17
V gene: TRBV7-2
J gene: TRBJ1-3
clone size: once
CDR3 protein: CASGKMTGVSSGNTIYF
CDR3 DNA: TGTGCCAGCGGCAAAATGACAGGGGTGAGCTCTGGAAACACCATATATTTT

D gene: TRBD1
CDR3 length: 15
V gene: TRBV6-5
J gene: TRBJ2-2
clone size: -
CDR3 protein: CASSYSDRVRGELFF
CDR3 DNA: TGTGCCAGCAGTTACTCCGACAGGGTCAGAGGGGAGCTGTTTTTT

D gene: TRBD2
CDR3 length: 14
V gene: TRBV5-4
J gene: TRBJ2-7
clone size: once
CDR3 protein: CASSEGGFAYEQYF
CDR3 DNA: TGTGCCAGCAGCGAGGGAGGGTTTGCCTACGAGCAGTACTTC

D gene: -
CDR3 length: 16
V gene: TRBV6-5
J gene: TRBJ1-3
clone size: -
CDR3 protein: CASSYSGPAGGNTIYF
CDR3 DNA: TGTGCCAGCAGTTATTCCGGCCCGGCGGGAGGAAACACCATATATTTT

D gene: TRBD2
CDR3 length: 16
V gene: TRBV9
J gene: TRBJ2-1
clone size: -
CDR3 protein: CASSVGLAGTYNEQFF
CDR3 DNA: TGTGCCAGCAGCGTAGGACTAGCGGGTACCTACAATGAGCAGTTCTTC

D gene: TRBD1
CDR3 length: 14
V gene: TRBV5-6
J gene: TRBJ2-7
clone size: many
CDR3 protein: CASSLLQGTYEQYF
CDR3 DNA: TGTGCCAGCAGCTTGTTACAGGGGACCTACGAGCAGTACTTC

D gene: TRBD1
CDR3 length: 14
V gene: TRBV19
J gene: TRBJ2-7
clone size: -
CDR3 protein: CASNDRDPSYEQYF
CDR3 DNA: TGTGCCAGTAACGACAGGGACCCTTCCTACGAGCAGTACTTC

D gene: -
CDR3 length: 17
V gene: TRBV7-3
J gene: TRBJ1-3
clone size: few
CDR3 protein: CASSLQGNGRLGNTIYF
CDR3 DNA: TGTGCCAGCAGCCTTCAAGGAAATGGGAGACTGGGAAACACCATATATTTT

D gene: -
CDR3 length: 14
V gene: TRBV7-2
J gene: TRBJ1-4
clone size: -
CDR3 protein: CASSRGQLNEKLFF
CDR3 DNA: TGTGCCAGCAGTCGAGGACAGTTGAATGAAAAACTGTTTTTT

D gene: TRBD1
CDR3 length: 15
V gene: TRBV5-1
J gene: TRBJ1-2
clone size: -
CDR3 protein: CASSLGDRKFYGYTF
CDR3 DNA: TGCGCCAGCAGCTTGGGGGACAGAAAGTTCTATGGCTACACCTTC

D gene: -
CDR3 length: 16
V gene: TRBV7-9
J gene: TRBJ2-2
clone size: once
CDR3 protein: CASSPRTNWKAGELFF
CDR3 DNA: TGTGCCAGCAGCCCTAGGACTAACTGGAAGGCCGGGGAGCTGTTTTTT

D gene: TRBD2
CDR3 length: 16
V gene: TRBV7-9
J gene: TRBJ2-5
clone size: -
CDR3 protein: CASSDRTSGREETQYF
CDR3 DNA: TGTGCCAGCAGCGACAGGACTAGCGGAAGGGAAGAGACCCAGTACTTC

D gene: -
CDR3 length: 14
V gene: TRBV9
J gene: TRBJ2-3
clone size: once
CDR3 protein: CASSVTTSTDTQYF
CDR3 DNA: TGTGCCAGCAGCGTAACCACTAGCACAGATACGCAGTATTTT

D gene: TRBD1
CDR3 length: 14
V gene: TRBV6-5
J gene: TRBJ2-3
clone size: once
CDR3 protein: CASSRGQGTDTQYF
CDR3 DNA: TGTGCCAGCAGCCGCGGACAGGGGACAGATACGCAGTATTTT

D gene: TRBD2
CDR3 length: 19
V gene: TRBV7-9
J gene: TRBJ2-1
clone size: few
CDR3 protein: CASSPGLAGASRGYNEQFF
CDR3 DNA: TGTGCCAGCAGCCCAGGACTAGCGGGAGCCTCAAGGGGATACAATGAGCAGTTCTTC

D gene: -
CDR3 length: 14
V gene: TRBV5-1
J gene: TRBJ1-1
clone size: -
CDR3 protein: CASSPAYRGTEAFF
CDR3 DNA: TGCGCCAGCAGCCCCGCGTACCGGGGCACTGAAGCTTTCTTT

D gene: -
CDR3 length: 18
V gene: TRBV6-2/TRBV6-3
J gene: TRBJ2-2
clone size: -
CDR3 protein: CASSYSLPQGGDAGELFF
CDR3 DNA: TGTGCCAGCAGTTACTCGTTACCGCAGGGGGGCGACGCCGGGGAGCTGTTTTTT

D gene: -
CDR3 length: 14
V gene: TRBV30
J gene: TRBJ1-1
clone size: -
CDR3 protein: CAWSALLGNTEAFF
CDR3 DNA: TGTGCCTGGAGTGCACTCCTCGGGAACACTGAAGCTTTCTTT